This TCR beta chain was documented in a study of control samples from healthy donors and cancer patients. The protocol was immunoSEQ multiplex PCR, while the TCRdb copy is restricted to in-frame clones and leaves out a portion. The sample consists of 100,000 to 150,000 clones, 91% of them appearing once. The V and J ends lost 2 bases and 5 bases respectively, with 13 bases between them. CDR1 and CDR2 (germline): SGHKS, YYEKEE (reference sequence). The CDR3 has 14 amino acids. The source is a man younger than 35 in good health. The chain combines TRBV5-5 with TRBJ2-5; D ambiguous. The sample comprised blood. The CDR3 DNA sequence: TGTGCCAGCAGCTTAGATCTCAGGACGGAGACCCAGTACTTC. It translates to CASSLDLRTETQYF.